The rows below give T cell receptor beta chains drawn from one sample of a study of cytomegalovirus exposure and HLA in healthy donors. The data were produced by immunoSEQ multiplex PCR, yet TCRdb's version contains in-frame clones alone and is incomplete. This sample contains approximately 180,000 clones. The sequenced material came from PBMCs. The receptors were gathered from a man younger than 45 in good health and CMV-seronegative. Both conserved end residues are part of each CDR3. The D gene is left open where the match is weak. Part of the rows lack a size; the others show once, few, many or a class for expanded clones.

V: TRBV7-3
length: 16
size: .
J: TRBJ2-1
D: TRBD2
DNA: TGTGCCAGCAGCACCCCCACTAGCGGCTCCTACAATGAGCAGTTCTTC
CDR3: CASSTPTSGSYNEQFF

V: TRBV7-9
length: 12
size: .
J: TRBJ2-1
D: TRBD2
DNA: TGTGCCAGCCGGGGTGGGGGGGGTGAGCAGTTCTTC
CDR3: CASRGGGGEQFF

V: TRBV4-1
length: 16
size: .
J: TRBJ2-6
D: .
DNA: TGCGCCAGCAGCCAAGATTTTAGCTCTGGGGCCAACGTCCTGACTTTC
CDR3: CASSQDFSSGANVLTF

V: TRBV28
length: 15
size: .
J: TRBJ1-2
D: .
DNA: TGTGCCAGCAGTCGCTTTCCGGACAGCCTCTATGGCTACACCTTC
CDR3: CASSRFPDSLYGYTF

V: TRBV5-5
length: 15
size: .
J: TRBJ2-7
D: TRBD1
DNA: TGTGCCAGCAGGCGAACGACAGGGAACAACGCCGAGCAGTACTTC
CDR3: CASRRTTGNNAEQYF

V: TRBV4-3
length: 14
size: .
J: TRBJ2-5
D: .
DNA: TGCGCCAGCAGCCAAGAGGGCCGCCAAGAGACCCAGTACTTC
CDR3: CASSQEGRQETQYF

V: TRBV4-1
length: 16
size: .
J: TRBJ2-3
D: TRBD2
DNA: TGCGCCAGCAGCCAAGAGACTAGCGGGACGACAGATACGCAGTATTTT
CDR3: CASSQETSGTTDTQYF

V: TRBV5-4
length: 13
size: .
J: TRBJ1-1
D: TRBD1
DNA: TGTGCCAGCAGGGGACAGAAGAACACTGAAGCTTTCTTT
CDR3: CASRGQKNTEAFF

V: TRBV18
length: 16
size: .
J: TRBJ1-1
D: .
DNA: TGTGCCAGCTCACCGTCCTCAGGGAGGGTTGGCACTGAAGCTTTCTTT
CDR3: CASSPSSGRVGTEAFF

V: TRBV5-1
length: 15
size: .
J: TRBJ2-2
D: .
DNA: TGCGCCAGCAGCTTGTTTGACTACATCGCCGGGGAGCTGTTTTTT
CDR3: CASSLFDYIAGELFF

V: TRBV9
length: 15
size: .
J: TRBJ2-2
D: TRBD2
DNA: TGTGCCAGCAGCGTTAGCGGGAGCTTCGCCGGGGAGCTGTTTTTT
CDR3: CASSVSGSFAGELFF

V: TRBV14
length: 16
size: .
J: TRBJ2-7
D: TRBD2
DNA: TGTGCCAGCAGCCAAGATCAGGGACTAGCGGCCATTCGGCAGTACTTC
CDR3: CASSQDQGLAAIRQYF

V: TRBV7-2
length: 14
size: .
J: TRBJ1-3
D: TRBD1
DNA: TGTGCCAGCAGCTTCCATGGACAGGGGAACACCATATATTTT
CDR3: CASSFHGQGNTIYF

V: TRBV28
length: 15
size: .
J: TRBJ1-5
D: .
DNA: TGTGCCAGCAGCGAGGTGCGCGGAATTAGGCAGCCCCAGCATTTT
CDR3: CASSEVRGIRQPQHF

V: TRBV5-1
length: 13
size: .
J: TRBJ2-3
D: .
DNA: TGCGCCAGCAGCTTGGTGGAGTCGGGAGAGCAGTATTTT
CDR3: CASSLVESGEQYF

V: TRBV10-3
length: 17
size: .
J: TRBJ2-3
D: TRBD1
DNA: TGTGCCACCCTCGGACAGGGGGCGTTCACTAGCACAGATACGCAGTATTTT
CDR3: CATLGQGAFTSTDTQYF

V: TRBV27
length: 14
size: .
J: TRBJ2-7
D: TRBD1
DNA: TGTGCCAGCAGTTCGGGACAGGGTACCTACGAGCAGTACTTC
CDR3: CASSSGQGTYEQYF

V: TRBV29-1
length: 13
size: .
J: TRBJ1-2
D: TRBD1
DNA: TGCAGCGTTGCCCAGACAGGGTTCTATGGCTACACCTTC
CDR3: CSVAQTGFYGYTF

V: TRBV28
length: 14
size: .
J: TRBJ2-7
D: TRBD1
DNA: TGTGCCAGCAGTCGCCGGGACAGGGGGCGCGAGCAGTACTTC
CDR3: CASSRRDRGREQYF

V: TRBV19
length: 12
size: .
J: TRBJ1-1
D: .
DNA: TGTGCCAGTAGTATAGCAGGAACTGAAGCTTTCTTT
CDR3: CASSIAGTEAFF

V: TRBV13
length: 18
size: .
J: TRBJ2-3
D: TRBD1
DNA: TGTGCCAGCAGCTCCCGGGACAGCCTTGACTTTAGCACAGATACGCAGTATTTT
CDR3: CASSSRDSLDFSTDTQYF

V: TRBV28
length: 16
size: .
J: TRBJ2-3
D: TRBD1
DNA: TGTGCCAGCCTTAGCGGACAGGGGGCGCTAGCGGATACGCAGTATTTT
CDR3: CASLSGQGALADTQYF

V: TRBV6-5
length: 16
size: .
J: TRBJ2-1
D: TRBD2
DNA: TGTGCCAGCAGTTACGGAATAAATCTAGCGGGAGGGCGCGAGTTCTTC
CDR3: CASSYGINLAGGREFF

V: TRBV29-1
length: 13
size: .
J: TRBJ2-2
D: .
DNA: TGCAGCGCCGAGGGACTTAACACCGGGGAGCTGTTTTTT
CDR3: CSAEGLNTGELFF

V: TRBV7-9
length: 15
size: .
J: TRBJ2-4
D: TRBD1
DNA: TGTGCCAGCAGCCCGATTGACAGGGGTGTAAACATTCAGTACTTC
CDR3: CASSPIDRGVNIQYF

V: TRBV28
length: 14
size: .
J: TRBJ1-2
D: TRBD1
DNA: TGTGCCAGCAGTTACAGGGGCGTCTTGACTGGCTACACCTTC
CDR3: CASSYRGVLTGYTF

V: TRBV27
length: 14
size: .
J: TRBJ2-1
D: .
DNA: TGTGCCAGCAGTTTTGGAGGAATTTACAATGAGCAGTTCTTC
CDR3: CASSFGGIYNEQFF

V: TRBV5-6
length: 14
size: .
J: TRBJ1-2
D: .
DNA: TGTGCCAGCAGCTTGGTCGACAGGCCCGATGGCTACACCTTC
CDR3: CASSLVDRPDGYTF

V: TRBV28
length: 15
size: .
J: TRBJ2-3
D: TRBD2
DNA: TGTGCCAGCAGTCCCCCCGGACTAGCTACAGATACGCAGTATTTT
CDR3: CASSPPGLATDTQYF

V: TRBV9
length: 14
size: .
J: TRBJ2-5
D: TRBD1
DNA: TGTGCCAGCAGCGCCCTGACAGGGCGAGAGACCCAGTACTTC
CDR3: CASSALTGRETQYF

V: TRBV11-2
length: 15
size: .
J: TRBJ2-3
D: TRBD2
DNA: TGTGCCAGCAGCTCGACTAGCGGAGTTACAGATACGCAGTATTTT
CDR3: CASSSTSGVTDTQYF

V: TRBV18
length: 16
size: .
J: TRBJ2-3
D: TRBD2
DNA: TGTGCCAGCTCACCTCTGGGGGGGACTAGCACAGATACGCAGTATTTT
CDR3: CASSPLGGTSTDTQYF

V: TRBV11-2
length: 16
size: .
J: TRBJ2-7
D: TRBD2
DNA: TGTGCCAGCTCCGGTAGGAGACTAGCCTTTTCCTACGAGCAGTACTTC
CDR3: CASSGRRLAFSYEQYF

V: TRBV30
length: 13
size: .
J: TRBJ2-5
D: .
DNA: TGTGCCTGGACACGGGGAGGACAAGAGACCCAGTACTTC
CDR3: CAWTRGGQETQYF

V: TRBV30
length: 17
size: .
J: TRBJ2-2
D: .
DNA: TGTGCCTGGAGTTCCTTTGGGGGGGTAACAGGGACCGGGGAGCTGTTTTTT
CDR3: CAWSSFGGVTGTGELFF

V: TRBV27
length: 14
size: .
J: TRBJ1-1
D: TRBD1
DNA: TGTGCCAGCAGTTTCCAGGGGGCCCGCACTGAAGCTTTCTTT
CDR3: CASSFQGARTEAFF

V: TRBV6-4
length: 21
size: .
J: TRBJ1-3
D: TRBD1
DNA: TGTGCCAGCAGTGACCCATCGATAAGGGACAGGCGCCGTCTCTCTGGAAACACCATATATTTT
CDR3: CASSDPSIRDRRRLSGNTIYF

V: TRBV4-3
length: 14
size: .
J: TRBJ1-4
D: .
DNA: TGCGCCAGCAGCCCCCAACAGGGAAATGAAAAACTGTTTTTT
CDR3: CASSPQQGNEKLFF

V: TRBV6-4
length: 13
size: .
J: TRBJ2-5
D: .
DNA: TGTGCCAGCTTTCCCAGGGCGGCTGGGACCCAGTACTTC
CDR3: CASFPRAAGTQYF

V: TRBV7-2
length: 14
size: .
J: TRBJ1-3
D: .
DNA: TGTGCCAGCAGTTACGAGCATGGCCAGAGGACCATATATTTT
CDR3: CASSYEHGQRTIYF

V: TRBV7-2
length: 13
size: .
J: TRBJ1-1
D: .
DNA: TGTGCCAGCAGCCGTGCAGGCCGGTTTTGGGCTTTCTTT
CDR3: CASSRAGRFWAFF

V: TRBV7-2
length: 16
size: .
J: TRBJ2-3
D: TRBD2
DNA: TGTGCCAGCATCCCGAGGGCTAGCGGGAGGGTAGATACGCAGTATTTT
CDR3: CASIPRASGRVDTQYF

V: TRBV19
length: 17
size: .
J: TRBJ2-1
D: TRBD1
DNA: TGTGCCAGTAGTGGTATGACAGGGGGAAATACCTACAATGAGCAGTTCTTC
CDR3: CASSGMTGGNTYNEQFF

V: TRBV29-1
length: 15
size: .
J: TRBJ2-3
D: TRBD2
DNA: TGCAGCGTTGAATATGAGGGAGGGCGGGGAGATACGCAGTATTTT
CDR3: CSVEYEGGRGDTQYF

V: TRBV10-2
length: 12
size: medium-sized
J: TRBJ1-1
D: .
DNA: TGCGCCAGCGGGCGGGCGAACACTGAAGCTTTCTTT
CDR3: CASGRANTEAFF

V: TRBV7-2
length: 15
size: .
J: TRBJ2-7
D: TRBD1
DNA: TGTGCCAGCAGCTTAAATCAGGGGGCGCGGGACGAGCAGTACTTC
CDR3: CASSLNQGARDEQYF

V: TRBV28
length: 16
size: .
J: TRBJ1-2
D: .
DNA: TGTGCCAGCAGTTTACCCTCGGGAGTTCGAAACTATGGCTACACCTTC
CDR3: CASSLPSGVRNYGYTF

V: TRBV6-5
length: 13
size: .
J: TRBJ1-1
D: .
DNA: TGTGCCAGCAGTTTTTCGGGAACCCTTGAAGCTTTCTTT
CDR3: CASSFSGTLEAFF

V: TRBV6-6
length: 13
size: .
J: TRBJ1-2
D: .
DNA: TGTGCCAGCAGTTACCCAGGGGACTATGGCTACACCTTC
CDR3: CASSYPGDYGYTF

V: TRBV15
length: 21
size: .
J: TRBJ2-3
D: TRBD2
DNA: TGTGCCACCAGCAGCGGGGACCAGATCCAGCGGGAGCCGAGGATCACAGATACGCAGTATTTT
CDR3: CATSSGDQIQREPRITDTQYF

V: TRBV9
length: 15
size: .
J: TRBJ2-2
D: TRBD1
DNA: TGTGCCAGCAGCGGGGGACAGACAAACACCGGGGAGCTGTTTTTT
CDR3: CASSGGQTNTGELFF

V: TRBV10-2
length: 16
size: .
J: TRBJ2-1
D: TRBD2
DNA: TGCGCCAGCAGTGACGCTAGCGGGAACTCCTACAATGAGCAGTTCTTC
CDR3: CASSDASGNSYNEQFF

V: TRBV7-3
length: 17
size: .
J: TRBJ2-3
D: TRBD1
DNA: TGTGCCAGCAGCTTAACGGGACAGGGGCATAGCACAGATACGCAGTATTTT
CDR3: CASSLTGQGHSTDTQYF